This T cell receptor beta chain is from a study of blood T cell repertoires in COVID-19. As for the study in general: The United States, Italy and Spain supplied acute and convalescent COVID-19 samples.

Followed longitudinally, the Seattle patients had been enrolled during active infection. The repertoire was sequenced with immunoSEQ multiplex PCR; TCRdb's copy has only in-frame clones and lacks some. Altogether 330,000 or so clones are present, approximately 90% being singletons, with the ten largest covering 3.5% to 4%. Only a few counts were recorded for this clone. This TCR came from a woman aged 55 to 70 with COVID-19, enrolled during active disease. Sequencing was carried out using peripheral blood.

The CDR3 sequence: CASNGGVMDEQYF. The CDR3 bases are TGCGCCAGCAACGGCGGGGTGATGGACGAGCAGTACTTC. V and J are TRBV5-1 and TRBJ2-7; D perhaps matches TRBD2 (6 bases). Germline-derived CDR1 and CDR2 are SGHRS and YFSETQ. The CDR3 spans 13 residues. V was clipped by 6 bases and J by 5 bases, with 15 bases between them. The variable domain in full, with the rest retrieved from reference TRBV5-1 and TRBJ2-7, is KAGVTQTPRYLIKTRGQQVTLSCSPISGHRSVSWYQQTPGQGLQFLFEYFSETQRNKGNFPGRFSGRQFSNSRSEMNVSTLELGDSALYLCASNGGVMDEQYFGPGTRLTVT.